What follows are 14 T cell receptor beta chains derived from one specimen sequenced in a study of T cell responses to AZD1222 COVID-19 vaccine listed by TCRdb under 2021. Libraries were made using the immunoSEQ multiplex PCR assay. TCRdb carries this immuneACCESS record with in-frame sequences only. Its versions omit some clonotypes, under half of them owing to an unresolved V gene in the studies checked, with the rest unexplained. Recorded for this sample are approximately 140,000 clones; more than 70% of them occurred a single time. The top ten constitute about 16% of the sample. Interpreted using the paper, the time point label stands for: baseline before first vaccination. The specimen was peripheral blood, collected on day 0 of AZD1222 vaccination. These receptors were obtained from an adult in good health.

Only a few counts were recorded for this clone. This chain connects TRBV5-1 to TRBJ1-2; D unclear. The CDR3 has 12 residues. CDR1 is SGHRS, CDR2 YFSETQ, per germline. Trimming stripped 3 bases from V and 8 bases from J, with 11 bases between. DNA of the CDR3: TGCGCCAGCAGCTCCTCGATGGGGGGCTACACCTTC. Translated, it gives CASSSSMGGYTF. The complete variable domain, with remaining parts taken from reference TRBV5-1 and TRBJ1-2, reads KAGVTQTPRYLIKTRGQQVTLSCSPISGHRSVSWYQQTPGQGLQFLFEYFSETQRNKGNFPGRFSGRQFSNSRSEMNVSTLELGDSALYLCASSSSMGGYTFGSGTRLTVV.

The chain employs TRBV29-1 and TRBJ1-1, with D possibly being TRBD1 (5 bases). Looked up from germline, CDR1 is SQVTM and CDR2 is ANQGSEA. The germline V and J ends were trimmed by 3 bases and 11 bases, with 13 bases remaining between them. CDR3 size: 11 residues. CDR3 nucleotides: TGCAGCGTTGATACAGGTACTCTGGCTTTCTTT. It is translated as CSVDTGTLAFF.

The rearrangement joins TRBV5-1 to TRBJ1-2; D gene unclear. Germline CDR1 is SGHRS and CDR2 is YFSETQ. The CDR3 runs 15 residues. Trimming removed 4 bases at V and 9 bases at J, with 22 bases between. CDR3 DNA: TGCGCCAGCAGCACCCGACGGGCCGAGGGCGATCGCTACACCTTC. Amino acids: CASSTRRAEGDRYTF.

The chain couples TRBV30 to TRBJ2-1; maybe TRBD1 (5 bases). V shed 5 bases and J shed 6 bases, with 14 bases lying between them. Germline-derived CDR1 and CDR2 are GTSNPN and SVGIG (reference sequence). The CDR3 is made up of 13 amino acids. The CDR3 protein is CAWSPRASNEQFF. CDR3 sequence (DNA): TGTGCCTGGTCCCCCAGGGCCTCCAATGAGCAGTTCTTC.

The chain joins TRBV2 to TRBJ2-1; D might be TRBD1 (5 bases). The CDR3 totals 13 residues. Germline V gives CDR1 SNHLY, CDR2 FYNNEI. Trimming cost V 8 bases and J 2 bases, with 10 bases left between them. The CDR3 is CASRQGTYNEQFF. CDR3 sequence (DNA): TGTGCCAGCCGGCAGGGTACCTACAATGAGCAGTTCTTC.

This sequence joins TRBV7-2 and TRBJ2-7; 8 bases agree with TRBD2. CDR1 and CDR2 (germline): SGHTA, FQGNSA. Germline trimming cut 0 bases from V and 2 bases from J; bases unmatched to any gene: 12. The CDR3 spans 18 residues. For the CDR3, the DNA is TGTGCCAGCAGCTTAGCGCGGATGGTACGGGGGGGAGCCTACGAGCAGTACTTC. Its translation: CASSLARMVRGGAYEQYF.

The chain carries TRBV28 and TRBJ1-2; D may be TRBD1 (6 bases). The germline V gene encodes CDR1 MDHEN and CDR2 SYDVKM. The V end lost 6 bases, the J end lost 3 bases, and 11 bases lay between the germline ends. This CDR3 spans 13 amino acids. CDR3 residues: CASSPQGDYGYTF. The CDR3 nucleotides are TGTGCCAGCAGCCCACAGGGAGACTATGGCTACACCTTC.

This chain links TRBV19 with TRBJ1-4; a weak D match, TRBD1 (5 bases). The CDR3 is 13 residues long. Germline values: CDR1 LNHDA, CDR2 SQIVND (reference sequence). V was trimmed by 7 bases and J by 0 bases, leaving 6 bases between them. This chain's CDR3 is CASKGTTNEKLFF. CDR3 DNA: TGTGCCAGTAAGGGGACAACTAATGAAAAACTGTTTTTT.

V gene TRBV7-9 combines with J gene TRBJ1-5, with D unclear. V lost 5 bases to trimming and J lost 3 bases, with 17 bases between them. Germline V gene sequence: CDR1 SEHNR, CDR2 FQNEAQ (reference sequence). The CDR3 runs to 16 residues. CDR3 in DNA: TGTGCCAGCAGCGCAGCTGGTCCAGGATCCAATCAGCCCCAGCATTTT. Translating it yields CASSAAGPGSNQPQHF.

J is TRBJ2-2 and V is TRBV11-2; 9 bases are a match to TRBD2. Losses at the gene ends were 5 bases for V and 7 bases for J; bases not matched to a gene: 5. The CDR3 is made up of 14 amino acids. Germline V gives CDR1 SGHAT, CDR2 FQNNGV. The CDR3 spells CASSQGLAGGELFF. DNA for the CDR3: TGTGCCAGCAGCCAGGGACTAGCCGGCGGGGAGCTGTTTTTT.

The chain links TRBV24-1 to TRBJ1-4, with TRBD1 matching over 9 bases. The trim removed 4 bases at V and 7 bases at J, leaving 9 bases unmatched. Germline CDR1 is KGHDR and CDR2 is SFDVKD. The CDR3 length is 16 residues. The CDR3 protein is CATSEPGQGRTEKLFF. DNA for the CDR3: TGTGCCACCAGTGAACCCGGACAGGGGAGGACTGAAAAACTGTTTTTT.

The chain employs TRBV9 and TRBJ1-2; no clear D. From germline, CDR1 is SGDLS and CDR2 YYNGEE. With 5 bases removed from V and 7 bases from J, the gap between germline ends came to 12 bases. The CDR3 length is 12 residues. The CDR3 protein is CASSKGTTGYTF. As DNA, the CDR3 is TGTGCCAGCAGTAAGGGTACTACTGGCTACACCTTC.

The chain couples TRBV9 to TRBJ2-1; either TRBD1 or TRBD2 may supply D (5 bases each). V was pared by 6 bases and J by 2 bases, with 18 bases between. Germline V CDR1 and CDR2: SGDLS, YYNGEE. There are 16 residues in the CDR3. CDR3 loop: CASNLGGPLPYNEQFF. The CDR3 nucleotides are TGTGCCAGCAACCTTGGGGGACCGTTGCCCTACAATGAGCAGTTCTTC.

The chain couples TRBV7-2 to TRBJ1-5; D is uncertain. This CDR3 is built from 14 residues. Per the germline V gene, CDR1 is SGHTA and CDR2 is FQGNSA. V was pared by 1 base and J by 7 bases, with 11 bases between. CDR3 sequence (DNA): TGTGCCAGCAGCTTAGGTCGGGTAGGGCAGCCCCAGCATTTT. Translating gives CASSLGRVGQPQHF.